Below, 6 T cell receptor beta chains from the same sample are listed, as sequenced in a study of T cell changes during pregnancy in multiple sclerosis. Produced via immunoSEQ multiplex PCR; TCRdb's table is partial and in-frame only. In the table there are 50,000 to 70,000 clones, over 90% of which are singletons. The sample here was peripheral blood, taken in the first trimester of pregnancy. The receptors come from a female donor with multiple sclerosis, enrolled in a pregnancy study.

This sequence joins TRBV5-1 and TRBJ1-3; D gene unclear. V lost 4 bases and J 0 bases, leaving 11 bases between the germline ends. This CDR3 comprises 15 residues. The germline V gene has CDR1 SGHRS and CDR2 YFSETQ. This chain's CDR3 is CASSPDGYSGNTIYF. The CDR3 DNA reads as TGCGCCAGCAGCCCCGACGGGTACTCTGGAAACACCATATATTTT.

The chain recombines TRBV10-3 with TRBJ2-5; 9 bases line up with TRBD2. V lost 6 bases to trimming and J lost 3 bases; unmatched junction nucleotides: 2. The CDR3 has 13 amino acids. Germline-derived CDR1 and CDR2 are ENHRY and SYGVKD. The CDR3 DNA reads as TGTGCCATCAGGGTAGCGGGGGAAGAGACCCAGTACTTC. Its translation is CAIRVAGEETQYF.

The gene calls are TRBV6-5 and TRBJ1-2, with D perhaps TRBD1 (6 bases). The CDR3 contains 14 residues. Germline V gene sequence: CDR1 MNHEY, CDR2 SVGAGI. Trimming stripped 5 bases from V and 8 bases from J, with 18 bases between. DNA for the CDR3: TGTGCCAGCAGTCCCCAGGGGAAGCTCTGGGGCTACACCTTC. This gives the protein CASSPQGKLWGYTF.

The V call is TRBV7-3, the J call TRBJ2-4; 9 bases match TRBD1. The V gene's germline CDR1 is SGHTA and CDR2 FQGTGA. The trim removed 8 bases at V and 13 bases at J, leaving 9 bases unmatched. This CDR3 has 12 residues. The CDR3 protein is CASSGQGTSQYF. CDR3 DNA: TGTGCCAGCTCTGGACAGGGGACTTCGCAGTACTTC.

CDR3 nucleotides: TGTGCCAGCAGCTCCAGGGGCGGGACAGGCTCCTACGAGCAGTACTTC. Its translation is CASSSRGGTGSYEQYF. The chain uses TRBV7-2 and TRBJ2-7; 8 positions agree with TRBD1. After removal of 4 bases from V and 0 bases from J, the junction contained 8 bases not matched to a gene. The CDR3 is made up of 16 amino acids. Germline-derived CDR1 and CDR2 are SGHTA and FQGNSA. Together with reference TRBV7-2 and TRBJ2-7, the CDR3 gives the full variable domain: GAGVSQSPSNKVTEKGKDVELRCDPISGHTALYWYRQSLGQGLEFLIYFQGNSAPDKSGLPSDRFSAERTGGSVSTLTIQRTQQEDSAVYLCASSSRGGTGSYEQYFGPGTRLTVT.

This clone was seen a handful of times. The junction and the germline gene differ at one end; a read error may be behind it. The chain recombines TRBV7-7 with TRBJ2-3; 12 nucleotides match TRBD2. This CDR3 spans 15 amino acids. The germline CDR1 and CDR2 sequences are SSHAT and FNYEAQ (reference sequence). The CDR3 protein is CASSLAGGAADTQYF. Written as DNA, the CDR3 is TGTGCCAGCAGCCTAGCGGGGGGGGCCGCGGATACGCAGTATTTT.